This T cell receptor beta chain was retrieved from a study of T-cell reconstitution after alpha-beta-depleted transplantation in children. Broader study findings: After one year, T-cell counts and TCRbeta diversity mostly came from new T cells. Some patients' high day-60 TCRbeta diversity was traced to surviving recipient T cells and thymic progenitors. Approximately two months post-transplant, alpha-beta T cells reportedly originated from several hundred expanded graft clones.

Unique molecular identifiers featured in how the TCRbeta library was prepared. TCRdb reanalysed the PCR reads using MiXCR and keeps one entry per CDR3 protein. The sample holds tens of thousands of distinct CDR3 sequences; 44% are singletons and the top ten take 95% to 98%. To note about this clonotype: Its target is not known.

J lost 0 bases, V lost 0 bases, and 18 bases had no gene match. The germline V gene has CDR1 SGHRS and CDR2 YFSETQ. This CDR3 comprises 22 residues. The specimen comprised PBMCs, mostly from graft donor cells, sampled 360 days after TCRalphabeta/CD19-depleted stem cell transplant. The V gene is TRBV5-1, the J gene TRBJ2-6, with TRBD1 matching over 7 bases. This receptor was taken from a male patient under 18 who had a stem cell transplant for acute lymphoblastic leukemia, so the T cells may come from the graft donor. The CDR3 reads CASSLGLQPGQSFISGANVLTF. The CDR3 DNA reads TGCGCCAGCAGCTTGGGTCTCCAACCGGGACAGAGCTTTATCTCTGGGGCCAACGTCCTGACTTTC.